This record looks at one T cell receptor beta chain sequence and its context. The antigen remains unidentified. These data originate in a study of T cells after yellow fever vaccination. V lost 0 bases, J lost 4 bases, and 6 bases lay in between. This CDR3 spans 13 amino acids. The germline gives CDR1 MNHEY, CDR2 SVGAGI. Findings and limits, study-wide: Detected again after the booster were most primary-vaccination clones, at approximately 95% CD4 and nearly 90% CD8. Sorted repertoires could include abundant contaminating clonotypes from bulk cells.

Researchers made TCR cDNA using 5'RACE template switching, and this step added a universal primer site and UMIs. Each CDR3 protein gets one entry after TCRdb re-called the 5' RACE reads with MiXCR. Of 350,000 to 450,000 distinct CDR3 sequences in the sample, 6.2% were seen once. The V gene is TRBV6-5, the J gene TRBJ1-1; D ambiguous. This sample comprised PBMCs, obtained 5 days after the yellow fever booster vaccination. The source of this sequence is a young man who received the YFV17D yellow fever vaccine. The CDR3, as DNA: TGTGCCAGCAGTTACTCTGACCGCACTGAAGCTTTCTTT. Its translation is CASSYSDRTEAFF.